This is a list of T cell receptor beta chains from one sample in a study. TCRdb processed the multiplex PCR reads anew with MiXCR; each CDR3 protein has one entry. The sample has roughly 2,500 distinct CDR3 sequences; 4% to 5% are singletons. Sequenced: naive CD4+ T cells sorted from blood. The receptors shown here come from a female donor with breast cancer. The CDR3 runs from the conserved cysteine through the conserved F or W. The size field is filled for only some rows; it gives once, few, many or a size class.

CDR3 length	J gene	V gene	clone size	CDR3 protein
13	TRBJ1-2	TRBV12-3/TRBV12-4	medium-sized	CASSPTGKGGYTF
13	TRBJ1-2	TRBV12-3/TRBV12-4	medium-sized	CASSLDRVHGYTF
16	TRBJ1-2	TRBV12-3/TRBV12-4	medium-sized	CASSLATGFPYYGYTF
15	TRBJ1-2	TRBV12-3/TRBV12-4	medium-sized	CASSFQRAANYGYTF
14	TRBJ1-2	TRBV12-3/TRBV12-4	large	CASSGQGISYGYTF
14	TRBJ1-2	TRBV12-3/TRBV12-4	medium-sized	CASSMGQETHGYTF
14	TRBJ1-2	TRBV12-3/TRBV12-4	medium-sized	CASRDRVLGYGYTF
15	TRBJ1-2	TRBV12-3/TRBV12-4	medium-sized	CASSSAGTDNYGYTF
13	TRBJ1-2	TRBV12-3/TRBV12-4	many	CASSFGPTKGYTF
14	TRBJ1-2	TRBV12-3/TRBV12-4	medium-sized	CASRIRRDSYGYTF
15	TRBJ1-2	TRBV12-3/TRBV12-4	medium-sized	CASSLASGTSYGYTF
14	TRBJ1-2	TRBV12-3/TRBV12-4	medium-sized	CASSFSLKDYGYTF
13	TRBJ1-2	TRBV12-3/TRBV12-4	medium-sized	CASSLVQNYGYTF
12	TRBJ1-2	TRBV12-3/TRBV12-4	medium-sized	CASRRSPYGYTF
13	TRBJ1-2	TRBV12-3/TRBV12-4	medium-sized	CASSSTAFYGYTF
13	TRBJ1-2	TRBV12-3/TRBV12-4	medium-sized	CASSFAGVSGYTF
16	TRBJ1-2	TRBV12-3/TRBV12-4	-	CASSYSAGVSGYGYTF
13	TRBJ1-2	TRBV12-3/TRBV12-4	medium-sized	CASSFPALRGYTF
13	TRBJ1-2	TRBV12-3/TRBV12-4	medium-sized	CASTLRQAYGYTF
15	TRBJ1-2	TRBV12-3/TRBV12-4	medium-sized	CASSRDPGTGYGYTF
13	TRBJ1-2	TRBV12-3/TRBV12-4	medium-sized	CASSLDRGNGYTF